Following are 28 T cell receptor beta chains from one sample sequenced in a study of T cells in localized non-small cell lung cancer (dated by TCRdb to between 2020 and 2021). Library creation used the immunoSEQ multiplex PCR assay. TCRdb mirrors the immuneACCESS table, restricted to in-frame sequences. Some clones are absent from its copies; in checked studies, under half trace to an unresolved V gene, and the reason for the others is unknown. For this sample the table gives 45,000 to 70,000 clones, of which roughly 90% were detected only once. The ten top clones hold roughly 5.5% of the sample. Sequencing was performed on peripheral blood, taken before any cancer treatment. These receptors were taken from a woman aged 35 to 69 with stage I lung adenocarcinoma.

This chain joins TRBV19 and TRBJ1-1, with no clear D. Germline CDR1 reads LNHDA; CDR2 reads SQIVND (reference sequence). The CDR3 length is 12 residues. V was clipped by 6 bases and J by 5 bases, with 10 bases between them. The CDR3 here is CASREARTEAFF. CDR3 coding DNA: TGTGCCAGTAGGGAGGCGAGGACTGAAGCTTTCTTT.

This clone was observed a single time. The CDR3 coding sequence is TGCGCCAGCAGCCAAACGACAGGGTTCGCTGAAGCTTTCTTT. Translating it yields CASSQTTGFAEAFF. The V and J genes are TRBV5-1 and TRBJ1-1; 7 bases agree with TRBD1. V lost 4 bases and J lost 6; bases outside the gene matches: 9. The CDR3 is 14 residues long. In germline, CDR1 is SGHRS, CDR2 YFSETQ.

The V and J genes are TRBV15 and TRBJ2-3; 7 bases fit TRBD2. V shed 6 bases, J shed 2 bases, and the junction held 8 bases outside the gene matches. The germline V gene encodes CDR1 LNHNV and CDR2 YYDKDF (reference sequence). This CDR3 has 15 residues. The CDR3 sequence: CATSQSGEATDTQYF. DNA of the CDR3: TGTGCCACCAGTCAGAGCGGGGAGGCCACAGATACGCAGTATTTT.

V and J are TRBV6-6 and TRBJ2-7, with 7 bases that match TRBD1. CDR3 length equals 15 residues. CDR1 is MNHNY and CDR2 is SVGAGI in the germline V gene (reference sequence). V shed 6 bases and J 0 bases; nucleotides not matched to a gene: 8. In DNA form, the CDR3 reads TGTGCCAGCAGACCCGGGACAGTAGCCTCCTACGAGCAGTACTTC. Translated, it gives CASRPGTVASYEQYF.

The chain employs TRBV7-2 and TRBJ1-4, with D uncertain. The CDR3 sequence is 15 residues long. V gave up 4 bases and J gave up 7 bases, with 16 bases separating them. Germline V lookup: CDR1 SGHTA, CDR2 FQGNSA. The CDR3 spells CASSSTGVLSEKLFF. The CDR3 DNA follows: TGTGCCAGCAGCTCGACCGGGGTATTAAGTGAAAAACTGTTTTTT.

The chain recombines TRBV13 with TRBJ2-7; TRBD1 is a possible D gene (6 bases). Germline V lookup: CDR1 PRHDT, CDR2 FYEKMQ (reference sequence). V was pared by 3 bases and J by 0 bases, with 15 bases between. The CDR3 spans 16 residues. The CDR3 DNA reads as TGTGCCAGCAGCTTTATTTCGAGGGACATCTCCTACGAGCAGTACTTC. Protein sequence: CASSFISRDISYEQYF.

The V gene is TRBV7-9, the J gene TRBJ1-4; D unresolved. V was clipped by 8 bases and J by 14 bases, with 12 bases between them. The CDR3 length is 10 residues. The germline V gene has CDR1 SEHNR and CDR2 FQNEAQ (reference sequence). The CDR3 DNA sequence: TGTGCCAGCGGTCGAGGAGACCTGTTTTTT. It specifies CASGRGDLFF.

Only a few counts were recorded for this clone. The CDR3 is CASSQVPVSGNTIYF. The CDR3 region has the DNA TGTGCCAGCAGCCAAGTACCAGTCTCTGGAAACACCATATATTTT. The chain has TRBV14 and TRBJ1-3; D not resolved. V was clipped by 1 base and J by 0 bases, with 7 bases between them. The CDR3 loop spans 15 amino acids. Germline V gene lookup returns CDR1 SGHDN and CDR2 FVKESK.

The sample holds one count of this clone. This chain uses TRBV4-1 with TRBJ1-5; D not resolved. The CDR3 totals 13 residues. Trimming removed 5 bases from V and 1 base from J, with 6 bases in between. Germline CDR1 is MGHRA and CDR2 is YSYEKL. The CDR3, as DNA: TGCGCCAGCAGCGAAGGGAGCAATCAGCCCCAGCATTTT. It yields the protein CASSEGSNQPQHF.

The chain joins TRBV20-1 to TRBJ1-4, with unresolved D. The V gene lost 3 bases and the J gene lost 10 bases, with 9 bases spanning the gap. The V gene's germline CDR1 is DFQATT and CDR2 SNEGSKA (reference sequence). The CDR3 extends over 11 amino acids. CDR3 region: CSARGLRKLFF. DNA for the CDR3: TGCAGTGCTAGGGGCCTGAGAAAACTGTTTTTT.

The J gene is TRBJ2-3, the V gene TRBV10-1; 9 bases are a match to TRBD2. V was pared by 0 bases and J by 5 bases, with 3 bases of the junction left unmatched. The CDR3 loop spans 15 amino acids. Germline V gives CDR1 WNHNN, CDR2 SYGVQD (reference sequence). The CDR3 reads CASSESGLAEDTQYF. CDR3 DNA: TGCGCCAGCAGTGAGTCGGGACTAGCTGAAGATACGCAGTATTTT.

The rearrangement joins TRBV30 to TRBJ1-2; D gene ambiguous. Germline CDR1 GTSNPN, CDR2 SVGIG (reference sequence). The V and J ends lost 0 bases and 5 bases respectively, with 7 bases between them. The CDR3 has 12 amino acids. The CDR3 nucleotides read TGTGCCTGGAGTGTACAGAGTTATGGCTACACCTTC. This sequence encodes CAWSVQSYGYTF.

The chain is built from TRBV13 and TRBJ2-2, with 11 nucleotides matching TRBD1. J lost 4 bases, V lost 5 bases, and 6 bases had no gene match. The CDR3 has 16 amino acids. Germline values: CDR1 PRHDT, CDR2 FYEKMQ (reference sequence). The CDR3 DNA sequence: TGTGCCAGCAGCCAGGACAGGGGGCTAGGCACCGGGGAGCTGTTTTTT. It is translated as CASSQDRGLGTGELFF.

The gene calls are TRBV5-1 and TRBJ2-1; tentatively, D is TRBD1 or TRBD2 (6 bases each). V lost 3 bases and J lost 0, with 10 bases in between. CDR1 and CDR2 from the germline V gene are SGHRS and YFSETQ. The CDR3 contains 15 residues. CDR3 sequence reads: CASSWEDSSYNEQFF. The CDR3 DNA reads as TGCGCCAGCAGCTGGGAGGACAGCTCCTACAATGAGCAGTTCTTC. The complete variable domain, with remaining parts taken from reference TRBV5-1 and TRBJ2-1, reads KAGVTQTPRYLIKTRGQQVTLSCSPISGHRSVSWYQQTPGQGLQFLFEYFSETQRNKGNFPGRFSGRQFSNSRSEMNVSTLELGDSALYLCASSWEDSSYNEQFFGPGTRLTVL.

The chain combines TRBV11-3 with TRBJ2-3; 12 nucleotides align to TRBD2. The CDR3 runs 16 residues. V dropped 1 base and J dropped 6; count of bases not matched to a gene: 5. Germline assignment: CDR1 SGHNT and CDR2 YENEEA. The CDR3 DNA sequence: TGTGCCAGCAGCTTAGGGCTAGCGGGGGGGACGGATACGCAGTATTTT. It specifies CASSLGLAGGTDTQYF.

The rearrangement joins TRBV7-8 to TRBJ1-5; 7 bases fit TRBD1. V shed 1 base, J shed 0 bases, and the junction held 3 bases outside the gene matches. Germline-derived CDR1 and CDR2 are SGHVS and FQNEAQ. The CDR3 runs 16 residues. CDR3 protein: CASSLEGQYSNQPQHF. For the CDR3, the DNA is TGTGCCAGCAGCTTAGAGGGACAGTATAGCAATCAGCCCCAGCATTTT.

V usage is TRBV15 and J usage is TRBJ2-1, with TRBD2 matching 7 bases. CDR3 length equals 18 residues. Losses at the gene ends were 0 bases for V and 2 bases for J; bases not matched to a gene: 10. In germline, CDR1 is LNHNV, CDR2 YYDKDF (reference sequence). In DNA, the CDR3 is TGTGCCACCAGCAGAGATCCCCCCGGGGGGAGGGCCTACAATGAGCAGTTCTTC. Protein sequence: CATSRDPPGGRAYNEQFF. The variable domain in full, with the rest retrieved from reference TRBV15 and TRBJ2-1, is DAMVIQNPRYQVTQFGKPVTLSCSQTLNHNVMYWYQQKSSQAPKLLFHYYDKDFNNEADTPDNFQSRRPNTSFCFLDIRSPGLGDTAMYLCATSRDPPGGRAYNEQFFGPGTRLTVL.

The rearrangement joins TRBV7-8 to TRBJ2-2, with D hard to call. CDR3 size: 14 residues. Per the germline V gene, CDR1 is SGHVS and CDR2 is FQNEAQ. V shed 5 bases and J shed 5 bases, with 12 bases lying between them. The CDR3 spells CASSKLENTGELFF. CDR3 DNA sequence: TGTGCCAGCAGCAAATTAGAGAATACCGGGGAGCTGTTTTTT.

Written as DNA, the CDR3 is TGTGCCAGCAGCTTAGTGGCGCGCGGAGGAGATACGCAGTATTTT. Encoded protein: CASSLVARGGDTQYF. J is TRBJ2-3 and V is TRBV7-2; D perhaps matches TRBD2 (5 bases). This CDR3 spans 15 amino acids. V was trimmed by 1 base and J by 5 bases, leaving 13 bases between them. CDR1 SGHTA and CDR2 FQGNSA come from the germline V gene.

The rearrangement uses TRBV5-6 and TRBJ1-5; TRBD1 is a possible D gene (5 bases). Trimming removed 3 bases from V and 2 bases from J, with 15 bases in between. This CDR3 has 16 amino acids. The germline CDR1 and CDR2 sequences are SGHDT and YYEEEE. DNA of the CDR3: TGTGCCAGCAGCTCATCCTTCTTGGGGGGCAATCAGCCCCAGCATTTT. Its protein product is CASSSSFLGGNQPQHF.

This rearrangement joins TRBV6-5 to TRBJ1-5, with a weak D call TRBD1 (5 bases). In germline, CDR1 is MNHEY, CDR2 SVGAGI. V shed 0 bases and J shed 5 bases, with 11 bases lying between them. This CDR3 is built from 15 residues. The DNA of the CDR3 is TGTGCCAGCAGTTACTCGAACGGAGGGGATCAGCCCCAGCATTTT. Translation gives CASSYSNGGDQPQHF.

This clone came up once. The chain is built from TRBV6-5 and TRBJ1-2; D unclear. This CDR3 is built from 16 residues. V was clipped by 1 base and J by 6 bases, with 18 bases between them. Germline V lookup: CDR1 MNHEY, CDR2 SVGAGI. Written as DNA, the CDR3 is TGTGCCAGCAGTTACTACCCCGGGGATGCGGAGAATGGCTACACCTTC. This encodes CASSYYPGDAENGYTF.

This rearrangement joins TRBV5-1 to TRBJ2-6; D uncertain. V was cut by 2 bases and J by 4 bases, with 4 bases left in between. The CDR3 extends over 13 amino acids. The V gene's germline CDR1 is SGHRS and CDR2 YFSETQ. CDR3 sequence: CASSFGGANVLTF. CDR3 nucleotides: TGCGCCAGCAGCTTCGGCGGGGCCAACGTCCTGACTTTC.

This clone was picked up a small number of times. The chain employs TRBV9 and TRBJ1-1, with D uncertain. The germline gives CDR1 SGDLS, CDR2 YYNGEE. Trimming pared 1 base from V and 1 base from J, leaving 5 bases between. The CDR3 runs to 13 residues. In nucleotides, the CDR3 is TGTGCCAGCAGCGTAAAGGGGAACACTGAAGCTTTCTTT. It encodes CASSVKGNTEAFF.

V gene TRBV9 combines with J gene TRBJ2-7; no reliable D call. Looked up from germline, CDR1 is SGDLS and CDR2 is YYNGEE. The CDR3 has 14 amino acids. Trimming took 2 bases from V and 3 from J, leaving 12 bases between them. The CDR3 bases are TGTGCCAGCAGCGTTACACACCTAGACTACGAGCAGTACTTC. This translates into CASSVTHLDYEQYF.

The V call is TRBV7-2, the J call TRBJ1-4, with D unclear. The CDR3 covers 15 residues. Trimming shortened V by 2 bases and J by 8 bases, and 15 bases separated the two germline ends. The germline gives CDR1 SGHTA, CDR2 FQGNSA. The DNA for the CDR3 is TGTGCCAGCAGCTTACGCCCCGCTTCTAGGGAAAAACTGTTTTTT. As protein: CASSLRPASREKLFF.

The CDR3 region is CASSLAYGTSQETQYF. CDR3 coding DNA: TGCGCCAGCAGCCTCGCCTACGGGACTTCCCAAGAGACCCAGTACTTC. V usage is TRBV4-1 and J usage is TRBJ2-5; D possibly corresponds to TRBD2 (6 bases). Germline CDR1 and CDR2: MGHRA and YSYEKL. The CDR3 is made up of 16 amino acids. Trimming took off 4 bases at V and 1 base at J, with 16 bases between the two ends.

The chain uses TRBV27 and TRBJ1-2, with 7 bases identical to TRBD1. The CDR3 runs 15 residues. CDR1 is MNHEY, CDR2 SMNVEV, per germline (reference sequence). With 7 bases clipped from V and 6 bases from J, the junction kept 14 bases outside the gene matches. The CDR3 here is CASNSAGGVRDGYTF. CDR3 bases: TGTGCCAGCAACTCTGCAGGGGGGGTGAGGGATGGCTACACCTTC.